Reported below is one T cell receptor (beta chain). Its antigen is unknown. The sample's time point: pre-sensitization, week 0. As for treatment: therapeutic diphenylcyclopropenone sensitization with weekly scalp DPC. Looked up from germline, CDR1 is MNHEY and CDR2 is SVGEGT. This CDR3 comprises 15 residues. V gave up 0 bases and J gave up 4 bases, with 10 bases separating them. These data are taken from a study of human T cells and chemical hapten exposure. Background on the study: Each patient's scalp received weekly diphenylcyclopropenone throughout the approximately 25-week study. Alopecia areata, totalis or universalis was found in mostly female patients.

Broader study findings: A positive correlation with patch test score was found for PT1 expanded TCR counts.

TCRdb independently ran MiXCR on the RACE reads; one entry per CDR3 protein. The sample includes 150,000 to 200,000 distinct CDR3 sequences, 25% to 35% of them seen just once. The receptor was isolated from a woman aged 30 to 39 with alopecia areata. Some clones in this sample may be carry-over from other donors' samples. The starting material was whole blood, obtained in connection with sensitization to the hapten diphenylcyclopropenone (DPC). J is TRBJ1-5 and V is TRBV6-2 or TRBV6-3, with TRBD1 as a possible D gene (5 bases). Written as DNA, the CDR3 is TGTGCCAGCAGTTACTCGGGGCAGAGGAATCAGCCCCAGCATTTT. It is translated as CASSYSGQRNQPQHF.